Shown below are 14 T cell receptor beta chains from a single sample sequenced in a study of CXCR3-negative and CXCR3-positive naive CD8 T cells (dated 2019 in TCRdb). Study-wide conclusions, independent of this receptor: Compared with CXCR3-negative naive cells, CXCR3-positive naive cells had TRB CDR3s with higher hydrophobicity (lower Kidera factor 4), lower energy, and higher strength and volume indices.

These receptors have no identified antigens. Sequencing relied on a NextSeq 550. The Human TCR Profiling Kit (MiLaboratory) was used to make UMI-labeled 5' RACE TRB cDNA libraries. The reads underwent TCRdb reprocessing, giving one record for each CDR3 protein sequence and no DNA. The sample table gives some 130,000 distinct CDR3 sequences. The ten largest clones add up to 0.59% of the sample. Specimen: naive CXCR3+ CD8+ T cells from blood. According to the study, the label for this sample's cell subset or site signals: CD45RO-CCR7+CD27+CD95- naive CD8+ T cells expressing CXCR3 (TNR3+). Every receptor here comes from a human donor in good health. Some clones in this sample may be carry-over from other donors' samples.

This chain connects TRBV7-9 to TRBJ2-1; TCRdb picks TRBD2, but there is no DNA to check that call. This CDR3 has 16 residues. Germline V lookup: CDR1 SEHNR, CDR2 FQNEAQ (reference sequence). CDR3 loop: CASSLAAGGPYNEQFF.

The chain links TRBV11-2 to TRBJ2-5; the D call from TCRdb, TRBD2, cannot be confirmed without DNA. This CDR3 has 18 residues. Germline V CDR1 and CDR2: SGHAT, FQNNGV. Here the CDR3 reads CASSFLLFSEGQQETQYF. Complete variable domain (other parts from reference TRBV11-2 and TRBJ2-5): EAGVAQSPRYKIIEKRQSVAFWCNPISGHATLYWYQQILGQGPKLLIQFQNNGVVDDSQLPKDRFSAERLKGVDSTLKIQPAKLEDSAVYLCASSFLLFSEGQQETQYFGPGTRLLVL.

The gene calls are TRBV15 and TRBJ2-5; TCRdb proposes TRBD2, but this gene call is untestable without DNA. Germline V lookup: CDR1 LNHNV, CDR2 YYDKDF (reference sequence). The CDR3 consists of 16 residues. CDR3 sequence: CATSNRYGEVGETQYF.

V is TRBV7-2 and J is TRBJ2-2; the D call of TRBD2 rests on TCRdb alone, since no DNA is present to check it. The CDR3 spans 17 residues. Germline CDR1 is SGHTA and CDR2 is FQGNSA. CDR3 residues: CASSSGTSGGPTGELFF.

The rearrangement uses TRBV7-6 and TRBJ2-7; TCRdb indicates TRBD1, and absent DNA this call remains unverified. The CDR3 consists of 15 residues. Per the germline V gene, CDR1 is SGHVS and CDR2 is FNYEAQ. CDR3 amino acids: CASSLLTDRAYEQYF. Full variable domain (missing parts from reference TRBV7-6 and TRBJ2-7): GAGVSQSPRYKVTKRGQDVALRCDPISGHVSLYWYRQALGQGPEFLTYFNYEAQQDKSGLPNDRFSAERPEGSISTLTIQRTEQRDSAMYRCASSLLTDRAYEQYFGPGTRLTVT.

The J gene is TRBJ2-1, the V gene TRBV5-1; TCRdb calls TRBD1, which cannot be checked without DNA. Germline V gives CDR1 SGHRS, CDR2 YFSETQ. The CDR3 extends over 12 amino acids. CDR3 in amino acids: CASSPRGQEQFF.

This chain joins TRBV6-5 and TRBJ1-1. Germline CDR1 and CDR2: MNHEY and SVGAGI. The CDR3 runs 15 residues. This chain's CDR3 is CASSYSTEMNTEAFF.

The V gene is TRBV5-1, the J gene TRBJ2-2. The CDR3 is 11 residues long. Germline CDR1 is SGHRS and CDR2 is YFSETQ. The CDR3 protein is CASSFAGELFF. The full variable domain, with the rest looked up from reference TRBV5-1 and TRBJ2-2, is KAGVTQTPRYLIKTRGQQVTLSCSPISGHRSVSWYQQTPGQGLQFLFEYFSETQRNKGNFPGRFSGRQFSNSRSEMNVSTLELGDSALYLCASSFAGELFFGEGSRLTVL.

CDR3 in amino acids: CASSEVPGASYEQYF. This chain joins TRBV2 and TRBJ2-7; TCRdb's D gene call, TRBD1, goes unchecked for lack of DNA. The CDR3 runs 15 residues. CDR1 is SNHLY, CDR2 FYNNEI, per germline.

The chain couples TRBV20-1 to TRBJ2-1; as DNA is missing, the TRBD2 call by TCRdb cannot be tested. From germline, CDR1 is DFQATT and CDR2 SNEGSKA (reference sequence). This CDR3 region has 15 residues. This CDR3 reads CSASLGLASYNEQFF.

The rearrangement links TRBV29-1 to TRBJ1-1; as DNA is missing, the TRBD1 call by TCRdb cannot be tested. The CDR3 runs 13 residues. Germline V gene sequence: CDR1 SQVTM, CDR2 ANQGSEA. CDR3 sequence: CSHCRVAGAEAFF.

The CDR3 reads CASSSTLSGNEQFF. The V and J genes are TRBV7-2 and TRBJ2-1; TCRdb gives TRBD2 as the D gene, but with no DNA this cannot be confirmed. Germline V gene sequence: CDR1 SGHTA, CDR2 FQGNSA. The CDR3 is made up of 14 amino acids. Full variable domain (remainder filled in from reference TRBV7-2 and TRBJ2-1): GAGVSQSPSNKVTEKGKDVELRCDPISGHTALYWYRQSLGQGLEFLIYFQGNSAPDKSGLPSDRFSAERTGGSVSTLTIQRTQQEDSAVYLCASSSTLSGNEQFFGPGTRLTVL.

This chain's CDR3 is CASSLTPAGDTDTQYF. The V and J genes are TRBV28 and TRBJ2-3; checking the TCRdb D call of TRBD1 is not possible without DNA. CDR3 length: 16 residues. CDR1 and CDR2 from the germline V gene are MDHEN and SYDVKM.

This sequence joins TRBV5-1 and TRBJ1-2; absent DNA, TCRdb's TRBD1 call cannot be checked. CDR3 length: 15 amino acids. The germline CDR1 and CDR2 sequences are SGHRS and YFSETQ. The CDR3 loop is CASSLTQGADYGYTF. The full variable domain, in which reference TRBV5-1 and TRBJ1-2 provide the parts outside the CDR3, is KAGVTQTPRYLIKTRGQQVTLSCSPISGHRSVSWYQQTPGQGLQFLFEYFSETQRNKGNFPGRFSGRQFSNSRSEMNVSTLELGDSALYLCASSLTQGADYGYTFGSGTRLTVV.